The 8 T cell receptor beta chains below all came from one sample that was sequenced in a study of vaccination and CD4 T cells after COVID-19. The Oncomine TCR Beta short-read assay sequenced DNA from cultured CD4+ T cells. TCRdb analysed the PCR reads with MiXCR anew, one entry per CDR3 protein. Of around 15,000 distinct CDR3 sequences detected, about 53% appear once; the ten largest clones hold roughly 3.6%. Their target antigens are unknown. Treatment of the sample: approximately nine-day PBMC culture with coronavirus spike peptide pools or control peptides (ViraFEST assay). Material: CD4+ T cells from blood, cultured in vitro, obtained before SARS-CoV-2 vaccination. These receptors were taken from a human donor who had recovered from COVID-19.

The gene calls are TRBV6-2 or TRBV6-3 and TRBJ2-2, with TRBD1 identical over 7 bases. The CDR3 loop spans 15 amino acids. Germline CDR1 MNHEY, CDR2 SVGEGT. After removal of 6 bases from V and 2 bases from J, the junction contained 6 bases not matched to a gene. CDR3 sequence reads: CASSWGQINTGELFF. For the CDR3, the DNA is TGTGCCAGCAGCTGGGGACAGATAAACACCGGGGAGCTGTTTTTT.

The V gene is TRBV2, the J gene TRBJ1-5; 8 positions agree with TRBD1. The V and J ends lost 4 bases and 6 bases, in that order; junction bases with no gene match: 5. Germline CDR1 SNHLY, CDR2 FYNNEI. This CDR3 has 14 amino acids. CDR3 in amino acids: CASSGQGAVQPQHF. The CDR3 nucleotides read TGTGCCAGCAGTGGTCAGGGGGCCGTTCAGCCCCAGCATTTT. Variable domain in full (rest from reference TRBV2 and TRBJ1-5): EPEVTQTPSHQVTQMGQEVILRCVPISNHLYFYWYRQILGQKVEFLVSFYNNEISEKSEIFDDQFSVERPDGSNFTLKIRSTKLEDSAMYFCASSGQGAVQPQHFGDGTRLSIL.

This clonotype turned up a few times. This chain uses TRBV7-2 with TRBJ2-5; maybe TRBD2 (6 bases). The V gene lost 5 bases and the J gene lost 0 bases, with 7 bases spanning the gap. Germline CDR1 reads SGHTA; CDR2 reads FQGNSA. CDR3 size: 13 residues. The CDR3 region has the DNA TGTGCCAGCAGCCGCGGGAACCAAGAGACCCAGTACTTC. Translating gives CASSRGNQETQYF.

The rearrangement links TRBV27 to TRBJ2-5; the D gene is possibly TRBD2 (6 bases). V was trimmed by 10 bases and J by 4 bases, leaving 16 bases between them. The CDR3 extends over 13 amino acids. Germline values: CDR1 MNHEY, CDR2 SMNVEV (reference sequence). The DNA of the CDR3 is TGTGCCACCAGGATGGGGGGTGGAGAGACCCAGTACTTC. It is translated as CATRMGGGETQYF.

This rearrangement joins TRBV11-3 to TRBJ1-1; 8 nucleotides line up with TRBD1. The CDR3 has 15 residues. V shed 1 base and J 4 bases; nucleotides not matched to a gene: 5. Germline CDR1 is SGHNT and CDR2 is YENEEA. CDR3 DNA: TGTGCCAGCAGCTTAGGCCTGGGACAGGTCACTGAAGCTTTCTTT. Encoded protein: CASSLGLGQVTEAFF.

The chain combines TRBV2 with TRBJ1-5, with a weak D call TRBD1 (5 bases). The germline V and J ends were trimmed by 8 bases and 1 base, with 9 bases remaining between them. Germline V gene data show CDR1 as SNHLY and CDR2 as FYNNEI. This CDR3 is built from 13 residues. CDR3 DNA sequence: TGTGCCAGCGCCAGGGAGAGCAATCAGCCCCAGCATTTT. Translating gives CASARESNQPQHF.

The CDR3 nucleotides read TGTGCCAGCAGCTTAGTGGCAGGGAGCTCCTATAATTCACCCCTCCACTTT. Amino acid sequence: CASSLVAGSSYNSPLHF. V gene TRBV7-8 combines with J gene TRBJ1-6; the D gene is possibly TRBD1 (5 bases). Trimming removed 1 base from V and 0 bases from J, with 10 bases in between. Germline V lookup: CDR1 SGHVS, CDR2 FQNEAQ. The CDR3 consists of 17 residues.

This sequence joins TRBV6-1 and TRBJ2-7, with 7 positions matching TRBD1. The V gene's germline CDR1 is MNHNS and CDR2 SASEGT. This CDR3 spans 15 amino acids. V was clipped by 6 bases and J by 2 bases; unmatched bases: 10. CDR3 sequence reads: CASSHNQGQTYEQYF. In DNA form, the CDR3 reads TGTGCCAGCAGCCATAACCAGGGACAGACCTACGAGCAGTACTTC.